This record looks at one T cell receptor (beta chain) sequence and its context. This sample was taken from a study of OX40 agonist ivuxolimab in advanced cancers. CDR1 is MNHEY and CDR2 is SVGAGI in the germline V gene. This CDR3 contains 14 residues. Trimming took off 5 bases at V and 6 bases at J, with 16 bases between the two ends. Assay: immunoSEQ multiplex PCR; the TCRdb copy retains only in-frame clones and omits some. The profile covers 25,000 to 30,000 clones, with about 90% appearing a single time and roughly 15% taken by the ten largest. The source was CD4+ or CD8+ T cells sorted from blood, collected in a trial of the OX40 agonist ivuxolimab. The gene calls are TRBV6-5 and TRBJ1-1; D remains ambiguous. The clonotype was recovered from an adult with an advanced solid tumor such as melanoma, head and neck, liver or kidney cancer. The CDR3: CASSGGGVLSEAFF. Written as DNA, the CDR3 is TGTGCCAGCAGTGGAGGTGGGGTATTGTCTGAAGCTTTCTTT.